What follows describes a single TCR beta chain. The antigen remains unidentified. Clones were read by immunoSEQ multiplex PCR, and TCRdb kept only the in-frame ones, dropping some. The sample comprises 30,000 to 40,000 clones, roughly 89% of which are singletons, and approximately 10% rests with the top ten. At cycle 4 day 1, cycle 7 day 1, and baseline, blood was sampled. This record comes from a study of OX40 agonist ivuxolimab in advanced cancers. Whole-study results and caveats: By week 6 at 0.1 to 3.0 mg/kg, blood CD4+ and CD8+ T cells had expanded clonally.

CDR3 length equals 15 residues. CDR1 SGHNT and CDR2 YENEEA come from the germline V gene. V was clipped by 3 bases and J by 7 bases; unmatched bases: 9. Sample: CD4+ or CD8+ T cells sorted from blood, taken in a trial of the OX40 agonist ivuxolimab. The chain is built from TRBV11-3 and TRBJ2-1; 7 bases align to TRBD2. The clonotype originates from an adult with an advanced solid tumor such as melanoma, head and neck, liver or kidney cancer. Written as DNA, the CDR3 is TGTGCCAGCAGCTTTGGGACTACCGCCACAAATGAGCAGTTCTTC. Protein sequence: CASSFGTTATNEQFF.